The 27 T cell receptor beta chains given below trace back to one sample, sequenced in a study of T-cell reconstitution after alpha-beta-depleted transplantation in children. Unique molecular identifiers were built into the TCRbeta library. TCRdb called the PCR reads again in MiXCR, with one record for every CDR3 protein. The sample includes about a million distinct CDR3 sequences, around 30% seen only once; the top ten take roughly 31%. This sample comprised PBMCs, mostly from graft donor cells, obtained 360 days after TCRalphabeta/CD19-depleted stem cell transplant. Source of these receptors: a boy younger than two who had a stem cell transplant for SCID, so the T cells may come from the graft donor.

The table lists this clonotype with a few counts. The chain uses TRBV7-9 and TRBJ2-3, with D possibly matching TRBD2 (6 bases). CDR3 size: 16 residues. In germline, CDR1 is SEHNR, CDR2 FQNEAQ (reference sequence). Trimming shortened V by 1 base and J by 0 bases, and 11 bases separated the two germline ends. CDR3 nucleotide sequence: TGTGCCAGCAGCTTAGGGGGGGACCTTAGCACAGATACGCAGTATTTT. It yields the protein CASSLGGDLSTDTQYF.

The gene calls are TRBV11-1 and TRBJ1-1; no firm D call. The CDR3 is 17 residues long. V lost 5 bases, J lost 0 bases, and 19 bases lay in between. Germline CDR1 reads SGHAT; CDR2 reads FQDESV (reference sequence). The DNA of the CDR3 is TGTGCCAGCAGCCTCCAAGGTGGTCCGGGGTTGAACACTGAAGCTTTCTTT. This translates into CASSLQGGPGLNTEAFF. The full variable domain, completed using reference TRBV11-1 and TRBJ1-1, is EAEVAQSPRYKITEKSQAVAFWCDPISGHATLYWYRQILGQGPELLVQFQDESVVDDSQLPKDRFSAERLKGVDSTLKIQPAELGDSAMYLCASSLQGGPGLNTEAFFGQGTRLTVV.

The chain links TRBV5-1 to TRBJ1-1; 9 nucleotides agree with TRBD1. Per the germline V gene, CDR1 is SGHRS and CDR2 is YFSETQ. This CDR3 is built from 17 residues. V shed 4 bases and J 0 bases; nucleotides not matched to a gene: 10. CDR3 sequence: CASSPGQGGRVNTEAFF. In DNA, the CDR3 is TGCGCCAGCAGCCCGGGACAGGGTGGGCGAGTGAACACTGAAGCTTTCTTT.

The chain is built from TRBV5-4 and TRBJ2-7; tentative D call: TRBD1 (6 bases). V dropped 0 bases and J dropped 3 bases, with 10 bases sitting between them. Germline V lookup: CDR1 SGHNT, CDR2 YYREEE (reference sequence). This CDR3 contains 14 residues. CDR3 in amino acids: CASSLGVQGYEQYF. In DNA, the CDR3 is TGTGCCAGCAGCTTGGGGGTACAGGGCTACGAGCAGTACTTC.

This clonotype has a handful of counts. V and J are TRBV5-6 and TRBJ2-2; D is unresolved. The CDR3 spans 14 residues. Trimming took 7 bases from V and 6 from J, leaving 16 bases between them. Germline V gene data show CDR1 as SGHDT and CDR2 as YYEEEE. In DNA form, the CDR3 reads TGTGCCAGCGCACAGTCCCGATGGTCCGGGGAGCTGTTTTTT. Amino acids: CASAQSRWSGELFF.

The V gene is TRBV9, the J gene TRBJ2-3, with a weak D call TRBD1 (6 bases). V was trimmed by 2 bases and J by 0 bases, leaving 13 bases between them. The germline V gene encodes CDR1 SGDLS and CDR2 YYNGEE. The CDR3 has 16 residues. The CDR3 nucleotides are TGTGCCAGCAGCGTTTTACAGGGTACTAGCACAGATACGCAGTATTTT. Amino acid sequence: CASSVLQGTSTDTQYF.

This clonotype showed up just a few times. This chain links TRBV6-5 with TRBJ2-2; possible D gene TRBD2, 6 bases. V lost 4 bases to trimming and J lost 4 bases, with 7 bases between them. The CDR3 extends over 13 amino acids. Germline values: CDR1 MNHEY, CDR2 SVGAGI. The CDR3 nucleotides are TGTGCCAGCAGTTCTAGCGTCACCGGGGAGCTGTTTTTT. As protein: CASSSSVTGELFF.

This chain connects TRBV7-6 to TRBJ2-2; 15 bases fit TRBD2. This CDR3 spans 17 amino acids. V shed 5 bases and J 7 bases; nucleotides not matched to a gene: 8. Germline CDR1 and CDR2: SGHVS and FNYEAQ. The CDR3: CASSKGLAGGQDGELFF. The DNA for the CDR3 is TGTGCCAGCAGCAAGGGACTAGCGGGGGGTCAGGACGGGGAGCTGTTTTTT.

This clonotype was recorded a few times. The rearrangement uses TRBV30 and TRBJ2-7; tentatively, D is TRBD1 (6 bases). The CDR3 sequence is 14 residues long. Germline-derived CDR1 and CDR2 are GTSNPN and SVGIG (reference sequence). Deletions cut 2 bases from V and 2 bases from J, with 13 bases between. The CDR3 is CAWSLVGDTYEQYF. The CDR3 nucleotides read TGTGCCTGGAGTTTAGTGGGGGACACCTACGAGCAGTACTTC.

The chain recombines TRBV29-1 with TRBJ1-2; D ambiguous. Germline V lookup: CDR1 SQVTM, CDR2 ANQGSEA. There are 13 residues in the CDR3. V was clipped by 3 bases and J by 8 bases, with 16 bases between them. The CDR3 region has the DNA TGCAGCGTTGAGAGGCCGGGCTTAGGCGGCTACACCTTC. Translation: CSVERPGLGGYTF.

The rearrangement links TRBV12-3 or TRBV12-4 to TRBJ2-1, with D perhaps being TRBD1 or TRBD2 (5 bases each). V lost 6 bases, J lost 8 bases, and 17 bases lay in between. The CDR3 length is 14 residues. As DNA, the CDR3 is TGTGCCAGCAGCAAAAGGTGGGGGTTCGATGAGCAGTTCTTC. Its protein product is CASSKRWGFDEQFF.

This clonotype was detected only a few times. This sequence joins TRBV6-2 or TRBV6-3 and TRBJ2-3; 8 bases fit TRBD2. Trimming at V came to 7 bases and at J to 4 bases, leaving 19 bases not matched to a gene. This CDR3 spans 18 amino acids. Germline lookup yields CDR1 MNHEY and CDR2 SVGEGT. The CDR3 sequence: CASTLTERGPSSPDTQYF. DNA for the CDR3: TGTGCCAGCACCCTCACGGAGCGGGGGCCTTCATCCCCAGATACGCAGTATTTT.

This clonotype appeared many times. This chain connects TRBV28 to TRBJ1-1; D is unclear. CDR1 MDHEN and CDR2 SYDVKM come from the germline V gene. This CDR3 comprises 15 residues. V was pared by 3 bases and J by 5 bases, with 16 bases between. CDR3 in amino acids: CASSFRVAYWTEAFF. The DNA of the CDR3 is TGTGCCAGCAGTTTTAGGGTCGCCTACTGGACTGAAGCTTTCTTT.

The genes are TRBV4-3 and TRBJ2-2; 9 bases line up with TRBD2. V shed 0 bases and J 5 bases; nucleotides not matched to a gene: 4. This CDR3 is built from 16 residues. The germline CDR1 and CDR2 sequences are LGHNA and YSLEER. CDR3 sequence reads: CASSQDPAGGTGELFF. The CDR3 DNA is TGCGCCAGCAGCCAAGATCCCGCGGGGGGGACCGGGGAGCTGTTTTTT.

The rearrangement joins TRBV9 to TRBJ1-2; D might be TRBD1 (6 bases). Germline CDR1 reads SGDLS; CDR2 reads YYNGEE. Trimming left V 4 bases short and J 8 bases short, with 27 bases between. The CDR3 covers 17 residues. In nucleotides, the CDR3 is TGTGCCAGCAGCAAAGGCGGGCAGGGGAGTTCCCTAGGCGGCTACACCTTC. Its translation is CASSKGGQGSSLGGYTF.

This clonotype was observed a handful of times. The rearrangement joins TRBV6-2 or TRBV6-3 to TRBJ2-5; D may be TRBD2 (6 bases). The CDR3 length is 13 residues. The V gene lost 7 bases and the J gene lost 2 bases, with 11 bases spanning the gap. Germline CDR1 reads MNHEY; CDR2 reads SVGEGT. The CDR3 region is CASKEGIQETQYF. The CDR3 DNA reads TGTGCCAGCAAGGAGGGTATTCAAGAGACCCAGTACTTC.

The chain carries TRBV9 and TRBJ2-3; D may correspond to TRBD1 or TRBD2 (6 bases each). The CDR3 length is 17 residues. The V end lost 4 bases, the J end lost 8 bases, and 26 bases lay between the germline ends. From germline, CDR1 is SGDLS and CDR2 YYNGEE. The CDR3 DNA reads TGTGCCAGCAGCTCTCCCGGGACTGAGGGGGGTCAGGGTACGCAGTATTTT. This translates into CASSSPGTEGGQGTQYF.

A few counts support this clonotype. The V call is TRBV4-3, the J call TRBJ2-7; tentatively, D is TRBD1 (5 bases). The germline V and J ends were trimmed by 0 bases and 7 bases, with 22 bases remaining between them. The CDR3 length is 17 residues. Germline V gene sequence: CDR1 LGHNA, CDR2 YSLEER. The CDR3 nucleotides read TGCGCCAGCAGCCAAGATTTAGGCCCCCGGCTTACAGGAGAGCAGTACTTC. Its translation is CASSQDLGPRLTGEQYF.

This clonotype appeared a few times. The chain joins TRBV7-8 to TRBJ1-2; tentative D call: TRBD1 (6 bases). The CDR3 has 17 residues. Germline assignment: CDR1 SGHVS and CDR2 FQNEAQ. The V end lost 1 base, the J end lost 0 bases, and 15 bases lay between the germline ends. CDR3 region: CASSLVAGVLANYGYTF. The CDR3 coding sequence is TGTGCCAGCAGCTTAGTCGCAGGGGTCCTAGCTAACTATGGCTACACCTTC. The whole variable domain, remainder taken from reference TRBV7-8 and TRBJ1-2, is GAGVSQSPRYKVAKRGQDVALRCDPISGHVSLFWYQQALGQGPEFLTYFQNEAQLDKSGLPSDRFFAERPEGSVSTLKIQRTQQEDSAVYLCASSLVAGVLANYGYTFGSGTRLTVV.

This clonotype was observed a handful of times. A junction end diverges from the germline sequence, so it may reflect a read error. The chain uses TRBV18 and TRBJ1-2; D remains ambiguous. This CDR3 spans 16 amino acids. Germline V gene data show CDR1 as KGHSH and CDR2 as LQKENI. As DNA, the CDR3 is TGTGCCAGCTCCCCACTCCGGGAAGAACACAACTATGGCTACACCTTC. It yields the protein CASSPLREEHNYGYTF.

Here the CDR3 reads CAWSEGWKGDQPQHF. The CDR3, as DNA: TGTGCCTGGTCGGAGGGGTGGAAGGGGGATCAGCCCCAGCATTTT. The gene calls are TRBV30 and TRBJ1-5; possible D gene TRBD1, 6 bases. Trimming removed 5 bases from V and 5 bases from J, with 19 bases in between. Germline lookup yields CDR1 GTSNPN and CDR2 SVGIG (reference sequence). CDR3 length: 15 amino acids.

The rearrangement uses TRBV29-1 and TRBJ1-1; D might be TRBD1 (5 bases). This CDR3 has 13 residues. Germline V gene data show CDR1 as SQVTM and CDR2 as ANQGSEA. Trimming shortened V by 3 bases and J by 5 bases, and 13 bases separated the two germline ends. Here the CDR3 DNA reads TGCAGCGTTGAGGCCGGGGCATGGACTGAAGCTTTCTTT. Its translation is CSVEAGAWTEAFF.

This clonotype occurred a few times. The J gene is TRBJ2-7, the V gene TRBV28; TRBD1 aligns across 8 bases. Germline trimming cut 6 bases from V and 6 bases from J; bases unmatched to any gene: 19. CDR3 length: 17 amino acids. Germline CDR1 and CDR2: MDHEN and SYDVKM. The CDR3 sequence is CASSDRGSVPKGGEQYF. CDR3 DNA sequence: TGTGCCAGCAGCGACAGGGGTTCCGTCCCAAAGGGGGGCGAGCAGTACTTC.

The chain recombines TRBV11-2 with TRBJ2-3; perhaps D is TRBD1 or TRBD2 (6 bases each). V was cut by 5 bases and J by 1 base, with 19 bases left in between. This CDR3 spans 17 amino acids. From germline, CDR1 is SGHAT and CDR2 FQNNGV. CDR3 residues: CASSIGISGGRTDTQYF. The CDR3 coding sequence is TGTGCCAGCAGCATCGGGATTTCCGGGGGCCGCACAGATACGCAGTATTTT.

This chain connects TRBV18 to TRBJ1-2; perhaps TRBD1 as D (6 bases). V gave up 3 bases and J gave up 1 base, with 12 bases separating them. CDR1 is KGHSH and CDR2 is LQKENI in the germline V gene. This CDR3 has 15 amino acids. The CDR3 bases are TGTGCCAGCTCACCCCGGCAGGGACATAACTATGGCTACACCTTC. Its protein is CASSPRQGHNYGYTF.

This clonotype was picked up a small number of times. The chain carries TRBV9 and TRBJ2-1, with D unresolved. CDR1 and CDR2 from the germline V gene are SGDLS and YYNGEE. This CDR3 is built from 14 residues. Trimming shortened V by 1 base and J by 2 bases, and 7 bases separated the two germline ends. The CDR3 protein is CASSVSDAYNEQFF. The DNA for the CDR3 is TGTGCCAGCAGCGTAAGTGACGCCTACAATGAGCAGTTCTTC.

J is TRBJ1-1 and V is TRBV28, with D maybe TRBD1 (6 bases). CDR1 is MDHEN, CDR2 SYDVKM, per germline. Trimming cost V 7 bases and J 11 bases, with 17 bases left between them. The CDR3 length is 12 residues. The CDR3 region is CASTRGYLGAFF. As DNA, the CDR3 is TGTGCCAGCACCAGGGGTTACCTGGGGGCTTTCTTT.